These 20 T cell receptor beta chains came from one sample sequenced in a study of T cell responses to AZD1222 COVID-19 vaccine. TCRdb keeps only in-frame clones here, not all; method: immunoSEQ multiplex PCR. Among around 160,000 clones listed, approximately 90% were seen once. The material sequenced was peripheral blood, taken on day 0 of MenACWY control vaccination. The receptors here all came from an adult in good health.

The chain couples TRBV28 to TRBJ2-3; 10 nucleotides line up with TRBD2. V was pared by 5 bases and J by 5 bases, with 10 bases of the junction left unmatched. This CDR3 has 16 amino acids. The germline V gene encodes CDR1 MDHEN and CDR2 SYDVKM. The CDR3 nucleotides are TGTGCCAGCAGTGTCAGACTAGCGGGCGCGGGAGATACGCAGTATTTT. Translated: CASSVRLAGAGDTQYF. The whole variable domain, remainder taken from reference TRBV28 and TRBJ2-3, is DVKVTQSSRYLVKRTGEKVFLECVQDMDHENMFWYRQDPGLGLRLIYFSYDVKMKEKGDIPEGYSVSREKKERFSLILESASTNQTSMYLCASSVRLAGAGDTQYFGPGTRLTVL.

The chain combines TRBV18 with TRBJ2-5; the D gene is possibly TRBD2 (7 bases). Per germline, CDR1 KGHSH and CDR2 LQKENI. The CDR3 loop spans 14 amino acids. V lost 5 bases, J lost 3 bases, and 13 bases lay in between. CDR3 loop: CASSTGTIEETQYF. DNA of the CDR3: TGTGCCAGCTCAACAGGGACTATAGAAGAGACCCAGTACTTC.

The chain is built from TRBV3-1 (or the pseudogene TRBV3-2) and TRBJ2-2; D remains ambiguous. Germline CDR1 reads LGHDT; CDR2 reads YNNKEL (reference sequence). V was shortened by 1 base and J by 6 bases, with 15 bases between the two germline ends. The CDR3 covers 16 residues. The CDR3 loop reads CASSQVLLSLSGELFF. CDR3 nucleotide sequence: TGTGCCAGCAGCCAAGTTTTGCTTTCCTTATCCGGGGAGCTGTTTTTT.

This chain joins TRBV18 and TRBJ2-7; TRBD1 aligns across 9 bases. The germline gives CDR1 KGHSH, CDR2 LQKENI. The CDR3 runs 15 residues. Trimming took 0 bases from V and 5 from J; bases not matched to a gene: 5. The CDR3 DNA sequence: TGTGCCAGCTCACCACCGGACAGGGGTGGCAACGAGCAGTACTTC. It yields the protein CASSPPDRGGNEQYF.

The genes are TRBV28 and TRBJ2-7, with 10 bases aligning to TRBD2. Germline loops: CDR1 MDHEN, CDR2 SYDVKM. The V gene end was trimmed by 5 bases and the J gene end by 6 bases; junction bases not matched to a gene: 10. The CDR3 has 15 amino acids. The CDR3 spells CASSSLAGETGEQYF. The CDR3 DNA follows: TGTGCCAGCAGTAGTCTAGCGGGAGAGACGGGCGAGCAGTACTTC.

This clone was detected a few times. The chain couples TRBV6-5 to TRBJ1-5; 7 bases fit TRBD1. After removal of 7 bases from V and 2 bases from J, the junction contained 8 bases not matched to a gene. The germline V gene has CDR1 MNHEY and CDR2 SVGAGI. The CDR3 runs 15 residues. The CDR3 protein is CASTVAGQGNQPQHF. Here the CDR3 DNA reads TGTGCCAGCACCGTGGCAGGACAGGGCAATCAGCCCCAGCATTTT.

Concerning this clone itself: One end of the junction fails to match germline, which may point to a read error. The chain has TRBV29-1 and TRBJ1-1; D unclear. The CDR3 totals 11 residues. CDR1 and CDR2 from the germline V gene are SQVTM and ANQGSEA. CDR3 region: CSVERLTAAFF. The DNA of the CDR3 is TGCAGCGTTGAAAGGCTTACTGCAGCTTTCTTT.

The CDR3 bases are TGTGCCATCAGTGGGCACCAGAAAGTGAACACTGAAGCTTTCTTT. Protein: CAISGHQKVNTEAFF. V usage is TRBV10-3 and J usage is TRBJ1-1; D unclear. The CDR3 has 15 residues. Germline loops: CDR1 ENHRY, CDR2 SYGVKD. The V and J ends lost 4 bases and 0 bases respectively, with 12 bases between them.

The chain links TRBV7-9 to TRBJ2-2; possibly TRBD1 for D (6 bases). Trimming left V 5 bases short and J 0 bases short, with 10 bases between. The CDR3 runs to 15 residues. In germline, CDR1 is SEHNR, CDR2 FQNEAQ (reference sequence). The CDR3 DNA reads as TGTGCCAGCAGCCCCAGGGGTACGAACACCGGGGAGCTGTTTTTT. This codes for CASSPRGTNTGELFF.

The chain uses TRBV7-2 and TRBJ1-1, with 7 positions matching TRBD1. The trim removed 5 bases at V and 4 bases at J, leaving 7 bases unmatched. The CDR3 covers 14 residues. Looked up from germline, CDR1 is SGHTA and CDR2 is FQGNSA. The CDR3 protein is CASSLQGFATEAFF. CDR3 bases: TGTGCCAGCAGCCTACAGGGGTTCGCCACTGAAGCTTTCTTT. Complete variable domain (other parts from reference TRBV7-2 and TRBJ1-1): GAGVSQSPSNKVTEKGKDVELRCDPISGHTALYWYRQSLGQGLEFLIYFQGNSAPDKSGLPSDRFSAERTGGSVSTLTIQRTQQEDSAVYLCASSLQGFATEAFFGQGTRLTVV.

This chain joins TRBV6-6 and TRBJ1-3; 10 bases align to TRBD1. The CDR3 totals 14 residues. Germline V gene data show CDR1 as MNHNY and CDR2 as SVGAGI (reference sequence). Trimming took 5 bases from V and 2 from J; bases not matched to a gene: 0. CDR3 DNA sequence: TGTGCCAGCAGTGGACAGGGGGCTGGAAACACCATATATTTT. Translating it yields CASSGQGAGNTIYF.

V is TRBV19 and J is TRBJ1-1, with TRBD1 as a possible D gene (5 bases). V dropped 3 bases and J dropped 3 bases, with 11 bases sitting between them. This CDR3 has 14 residues. Germline values: CDR1 LNHDA, CDR2 SQIVND (reference sequence). The CDR3 DNA follows: TGTGCCAGTAGTATGGGACGGGGATACACTGAAGCTTTCTTT. Residues: CASSMGRGYTEAFF.

This clone appeared a single time. The genes are TRBV27 and TRBJ2-4; D is uncertain. Germline V lookup: CDR1 MNHEY, CDR2 SMNVEV (reference sequence). This CDR3 region has 16 residues. With 5 bases removed from V and 0 bases from J, the gap between germline ends came to 14 bases. Here the CDR3 DNA reads TGTGCCAGCAGTGACCCCGGCCCTCTAGCCAAAAACATTCAGTACTTC. Protein sequence: CASSDPGPLAKNIQYF.

The CDR3 DNA follows: TGTGCCACCAGTGATGGGGGTCAGGGAGGGAACTACAATGAGCAGTTCTTC. It specifies CATSDGGQGGNYNEQFF. This chain joins TRBV24-1 and TRBJ2-1, with 7 bases lining up with TRBD2. Germline V lookup: CDR1 KGHDR, CDR2 SFDVKD. The CDR3 has 17 amino acids. With 3 bases clipped from V and 3 bases from J, the junction kept 10 bases outside the gene matches.

V and J are TRBV10-3 and TRBJ1-5; TRBD1 matches at 8 bases. The CDR3 runs to 14 residues. The trim removed 10 bases at V and 4 bases at J, leaving 9 bases unmatched. Germline loops: CDR1 ENHRY, CDR2 SYGVKD. The CDR3 reads CATEGTGGNQPQHF. The CDR3 nucleotides are TGTGCCACCGAAGGCACAGGGGGGAATCAGCCCCAGCATTTT.

The rearrangement uses TRBV5-4 and TRBJ2-1, with 7 bases fitting TRBD1. V dropped 4 bases and J dropped 6; count of bases not matched to a gene: 10. CDR1 is SGHNT, CDR2 YYREEE, per germline (reference sequence). The CDR3 consists of 15 residues. The DNA for the CDR3 is TGTGCCAGCAGCCCTAGACGGGACAGTCGCAATGAGCAGTTCTTC. Protein sequence: CASSPRRDSRNEQFF.

With regard to this clone: Other DNA sequences in the same sample also yield this CDR3. V gene TRBV7-2 combines with J gene TRBJ1-2, with D possibly being TRBD1 (5 bases). Trimming shortened V by 6 bases and J by 1 base, and 9 bases separated the two germline ends. The CDR3 sequence is 13 residues long. Per the germline V gene, CDR1 is SGHTA and CDR2 is FQGNSA. The CDR3, as DNA: TGTGCCAGCAGTCTCGACAGTAACTATGGCTACACCTTC. Translated: CASSLDSNYGYTF.

The V and J genes are TRBV5-1 and TRBJ2-7, with 7 bases aligning to TRBD1. The CDR3 consists of 16 residues. CDR1 and CDR2 (germline): SGHRS, YFSETQ. Trimming removed 0 bases from V and 5 bases from J; junction bases left unmatched: 11. The CDR3 protein is CASSLGDRALGDEQYF. DNA for the CDR3: TGCGCCAGCAGCTTGGGTGACAGGGCCCTTGGAGACGAGCAGTACTTC.

The chain carries TRBV6-6 and TRBJ2-7; 10 bases map to TRBD1. CDR3 size: 14 residues. Germline V CDR1 and CDR2: MNHNY, SVGAGI (reference sequence). J lost 7 bases, V lost 2 bases, and 5 bases had no gene match. Here the CDR3 reads CASSYGDRGREQYF. CDR3 in DNA: TGTGCCAGCAGTTACGGGGACAGGGGCAGGGAGCAGTACTTC.

This clone was counted a few times. DNA of the CDR3: TGTGCCAGCGGACCGGACAAGGGGGCCTACGAGCAGTACTTC. Translating gives CASGPDKGAYEQYF. V is TRBV7-9 and J is TRBJ2-7, with a weak D call TRBD1 (6 bases). CDR1 is SEHNR and CDR2 is FQNEAQ in the germline V gene (reference sequence). The CDR3 consists of 14 residues. V lost 8 bases and J lost 2, with 16 bases in between.